The 23 T cell receptor beta chains below were found in one sample sequenced in a study of OX40 agonist ivuxolimab in advanced cancers. Some clones are missing from TCRdb's copy, which holds only in-frame ones; the method was immunoSEQ multiplex PCR. The data show about 36,000 clones, approximately 72% seen once. This material consisted of CD4+ or CD8+ T cells sorted from blood, taken in a trial of the OX40 agonist ivuxolimab. All receptors come from an adult with an advanced solid tumor such as melanoma, head and neck, liver or kidney cancer.

CDR3 amino acids: CATSREQGVGEQFF. The CDR3 DNA reads as TGTGCCACCAGCAGAGAGCAGGGGGTCGGTGAGCAGTTCTTC. The chain is built from TRBV15 and TRBJ2-1, with TRBD1 matching over 7 bases. V gave up 0 bases and J gave up 9 bases; unmatched junction bases: 5. Germline CDR1 and CDR2: LNHNV and YYDKDF (reference sequence). There are 14 residues in the CDR3.

The rearrangement joins TRBV7-9 to TRBJ2-3; D unresolved. The CDR3 has 16 amino acids. Germline V gene lookup returns CDR1 SEHNR and CDR2 FQNEAQ (reference sequence). Trimming removed 4 bases from V and 3 bases from J, with 17 bases in between. The CDR3 region has the DNA TGTGCCAGCAGCTACAGCGCTAATGTTCGGACAGATACGCAGTATTTT. It is translated as CASSYSANVRTDTQYF.

The chain links TRBV30 to TRBJ2-3; weak D call: TRBD1 (9 bases). This CDR3 region has 16 residues. The germline gives CDR1 GTSNPN, CDR2 SVGIG (reference sequence). V was clipped by 1 base and J by 7 bases, with 21 bases between them. The CDR3 here is CAWSAYTGGTGYTQYF. CDR3 in DNA: TGTGCCTGGAGTGCCTATACGGGGGGGACAGGGTATACGCAGTATTTT.

The chain is built from TRBV30 and TRBJ1-6; possible D gene TRBD1, 5 bases. V shed 4 bases and J shed 5 bases, with 27 bases lying between them. Germline-derived CDR1 and CDR2 are GTSNPN and SVGIG (reference sequence). The CDR3 is 19 amino acids. The CDR3 DNA follows: TGTGCCTGGACCCTAAGGGCCATGGCGAGGGGAGAGAATAATTCACCCCTCCACTTT. Encoded protein: CAWTLRAMARGENNSPLHF.

This clone was recorded a few times. The V call is TRBV6-1, the J call TRBJ2-5, with TRBD2 matching 7 bases. Germline lookup yields CDR1 MNHNS and CDR2 SASEGT. The CDR3 is 15 residues long. Trimming cost V 3 bases and J 6 bases; bases outside gene matches: 10. The CDR3 region has the DNA TGTGCCAGCAGTGATAGTGGGAGGGCCGTGAAGACCCAGTACTTC. Its protein is CASSDSGRAVKTQYF.

The chain joins TRBV6-4 to TRBJ2-2, with TRBD2 identical over 7 bases. The V segment lost 6 bases and the J segment 5 bases; nucleotides outside the gene matches: 6. Germline values: CDR1 MRHNA, CDR2 SNTAGT. The CDR3 is 14 amino acids. CDR3 sequence: CASRKDGGTGELFF. The CDR3, as DNA: TGTGCCAGCAGGAAGGACGGGGGGACCGGGGAGCTGTTTTTT.

The CDR3 bases are TGTGCCAGCGGCTTGGGTCCTAGCACAGATACGCAGTATTTT. Translating it yields CASGLGPSTDTQYF. The chain recombines TRBV21-1 with TRBJ2-3. TRBV21-1 is tagged as a pseudogene. CDR3 length: 14 residues.

The V call is TRBV9, the J call TRBJ1-3, with D tentatively TRBD1 (5 bases). Germline lookup yields CDR1 SGDLS and CDR2 YYNGEE. The CDR3 spans 14 residues. The ends were cut back, 2 bases at V and 0 bases at J, with 6 bases in the middle. CDR3 in DNA: TGTGCCAGCAGCGTGGGACTCTCTGGAAACACCATATATTTT. As protein: CASSVGLSGNTIYF. The full variable domain, with the rest looked up from reference TRBV9 and TRBJ1-3, is DSGVTQTPKHLITATGQRVTLRCSPRSGDLSVYWYQQSLDQGLQFLIQYYNGEERAKGNILERFSAQQFPDLHSELNLSSLELGDSALYFCASSVGLSGNTIYFGEGSWLTVV.

V usage is TRBV2 and J usage is TRBJ2-7; D is perhaps TRBD1 (6 bases). There are 12 residues in the CDR3. The V and J ends lost 5 bases and 4 bases respectively, with 9 bases between them. Looked up from germline, CDR1 is SNHLY and CDR2 is FYNNEI. CDR3 DNA: TGTGCCAGCAGTACCCAGGGGTACGAGCAGTACTTC. Encoded protein: CASSTQGYEQYF.

The chain uses TRBV11-2 and TRBJ2-3; 9 nucleotides agree with TRBD2. J lost 0 bases, V lost 5 bases, and 9 bases had no gene match. CDR1 is SGHAT, CDR2 FQNNGV, per germline. The CDR3 is 17 amino acids. The CDR3 loop reads CASSLLPSGASTDTQYF. The CDR3 coding sequence is TGTGCCAGCAGCCTCCTCCCTAGCGGGGCCAGCACAGATACGCAGTATTTT. Filled out from reference TRBV11-2 and TRBJ2-3, the complete variable domain reads EAGVAQSPRYKIIEKRQSVAFWCNPISGHATLYWYQQILGQGPKLLIQFQNNGVVDDSQLPKDRFSAERLKGVDSTLKIQPAKLEDSAVYLCASSLLPSGASTDTQYFGPGTRLTVL.

The chain has TRBV9 and TRBJ2-2; no definite D call. Trimming removed 4 bases from V and 0 bases from J, with 7 bases in between. In germline, CDR1 is SGDLS, CDR2 YYNGEE. The CDR3 covers 14 residues. The CDR3 DNA follows: TGTGCCAGCAGCTTTCTAGCGAACACCGGGGAGCTGTTTTTT. This sequence encodes CASSFLANTGELFF.

The J gene is TRBJ2-7, the V gene TRBV28; TRBD2 matches 7 bases. The CDR3 totals 19 residues. The J segment lost 2 bases and the V segment lost 4 bases, leaving 20 bases of the junction unmatched. Germline CDR1 MDHEN, CDR2 SYDVKM. This CDR3 reads CASSYKRGGDSGFPYEQYF. CDR3 nucleotides: TGTGCCAGCAGTTATAAAAGGGGAGGGGATAGCGGGTTCCCCTACGAGCAGTACTTC.

V and J are TRBV6-1 and TRBJ2-7; TRBD1 matches at 7 bases. Germline lookup yields CDR1 MNHNS and CDR2 SASEGT. With V trimmed by 2 bases and J by 0 bases, 1 base remained unmatched. This CDR3 is built from 14 residues. CDR3 in DNA: TGTGCCAGCAGTGAAACAGGGGTCTCCTACGAGCAGTACTTC. Protein product: CASSETGVSYEQYF.

This clone has a single count. The V gene is TRBV2, the J gene TRBJ2-2; 7 bases line up with TRBD1. Germline V gene data show CDR1 as SNHLY and CDR2 as FYNNEI. Germline trimming cut 4 bases from V and 3 bases from J; bases unmatched to any gene: 5. This CDR3 comprises 15 residues. In nucleotides, the CDR3 is TGTGCCAGCAGTGGGGACAGTGGATACACCGGGGAGCTGTTTTTT. This gives the protein CASSGDSGYTGELFF.

The chain recombines TRBV2 with TRBJ2-3; no clear D gene. Germline CDR1 and CDR2: SNHLY and FYNNEI. CDR3 length equals 14 residues. V shed 4 bases and J shed 2 bases, with 10 bases lying between them. The CDR3 is CASSVGGYTDTQYF. The CDR3 DNA sequence: TGTGCCAGCAGTGTTGGCGGATACACAGATACGCAGTATTTT. The full variable domain, with the rest looked up from reference TRBV2 and TRBJ2-3, is EPEVTQTPSHQVTQMGQEVILRCVPISNHLYFYWYRQILGQKVEFLVSFYNNEISEKSEIFDDQFSVERPDGSNFTLKIRSTKLEDSAMYFCASSVGGYTDTQYFGPGTRLTVL.

The chain is built from TRBV10-3 and TRBJ2-1, with D perhaps TRBD1 (6 bases). Germline V gene data show CDR1 as ENHRY and CDR2 as SYGVKD. Trimming left V 6 bases short and J 9 bases short, with 24 bases between. The CDR3 has 16 amino acids. The CDR3 DNA reads as TGTGCCATCAGGACGACCGGGACACTTAGCATGGGTGAGCAGTTCTTC. It translates to CAIRTTGTLSMGEQFF.

This clone was seen a few times. This rearrangement joins TRBV9 to TRBJ2-3, with D possibly being TRBD2 (5 bases). This CDR3 spans 19 amino acids. Germline CDR1 reads SGDLS; CDR2 reads YYNGEE. The V gene lost 4 bases and the J gene lost 0 bases, with 24 bases spanning the gap. The DNA of the CDR3 is TGTGCCAGCAGCCGGTCCGGCGGCCATGCAAGCGGCAGCACAGATACGCAGTATTTT. It yields the protein CASSRSGGHASGSTDTQYF.

V usage is TRBV6-1 and J usage is TRBJ1-2; D possibly corresponds to TRBD1 (6 bases). The CDR3 contains 15 residues. Per germline, CDR1 MNHNS and CDR2 SASEGT. The V gene lost 0 bases and the J gene lost 7 bases, with 15 bases spanning the gap. The CDR3 spells CASSEASGTLRGYTF. The DNA of the CDR3 is TGTGCCAGCAGTGAAGCATCCGGGACACTGCGTGGCTACACCTTC.

The chain has TRBV5-8 and TRBJ1-6; the D is unclear. CDR3 length equals 14 residues. V dropped 3 bases and J dropped 11 bases, with 15 bases sitting between them. CDR1 is SGHTS and CDR2 is YDEGEE in the germline V gene. CDR3 sequence (DNA): TGTGCCAGCAGCTCGGACCGGGGAAGTACACCCCTCCACTTT. Translation: CASSSDRGSTPLHF. The entire variable domain, with the rest obtained from reference TRBV5-8 and TRBJ1-6, is as follows: EAGVTQSPTHLIKTRGQQATLRCSPISGHTSVYWYQQALGLGLQFLLWYDEGEERNRGNFPPRFSGRQFPNYSSELNVNALELEDSALYLCASSSDRGSTPLHFGNGTRLTVT.

In this sample, this clone turned up a few times. V usage is TRBV4-1 and J usage is TRBJ2-7; the D gene could be TRBD1 or TRBD2 (6 bases each). This CDR3 comprises 17 residues. Germline CDR1 is MGHRA and CDR2 is YSYEKL. V was trimmed by 4 bases and J by 4 bases, leaving 23 bases between them. CDR3 loop: CASSRSPLPGAEYEQYF. CDR3 DNA sequence: TGCGCCAGCAGCCGGTCCCCTCTCCCGGGGGCAGAATACGAGCAGTACTTC.

Comments on this clone: One junction end disagrees with the germline gene, perhaps due to a read error. The rearrangement links TRBV6-1 to TRBJ2-7, with D tentatively TRBD1 (6 bases). Germline V gene data show CDR1 as MNHNS and CDR2 as SASEGT. The CDR3 loop spans 15 amino acids. As DNA, the CDR3 is TGTGCCAGCACTGAAATAAAGGGGCAGGGGTACGAGCAGTACTTC. Translation: CASTEIKGQGYEQYF.

The gene calls are TRBV5-1 and TRBJ2-2; D remains unclear. There are 15 residues in the CDR3. CDR1 SGHRS and CDR2 YFSETQ come from the germline V gene. V was trimmed by 4 bases and J by 0 bases, leaving 10 bases between them. DNA of the CDR3: TGCGCCAGCAGCACAGCCGGGCCGAACACCGGGGAGCTGTTTTTT. Protein product: CASSTAGPNTGELFF.

This clone came up once. J is TRBJ2-7 and V is TRBV30; TRBD2 matches at 7 bases. CDR3 length: 14 residues. V shed 0 bases and J 6 bases; nucleotides not matched to a gene: 8. The V gene's germline CDR1 is GTSNPN and CDR2 SVGIG (reference sequence). CDR3 coding DNA: TGTGCCTGGAGTGTACTTGGCGGGAGAGGCGAGCAGTACTTC. This codes for CAWSVLGGRGEQYF.